Sequencing of this T cell receptor beta chain was carried out in a study of T cells in Graves' hyperthyroidism and ophthalmopathy. Study background: The authors collected peripheral blood at initial diagnosis, before any treatment. General study points: Model output signaled ophthalmopathy a median roughly 6.1 months ahead of onset.

The germline gives CDR1 LGHDT, CDR2 YNNKEL (reference sequence). CDR3 length: 17 residues. V lost 3 bases and J lost 3; bases outside the gene matches: 9. Ophthalmopathy patients had moderate-to-severe active disease, CAS ≥3, NOSPECS ≥4, and disease duration under 3 months. TCR beta CDR3 regions were amplified from RNA transcripts. The study used the HTBI primer set for a first-round RT-PCR of the TCR CDR3. TCRdb re-derived calls from the multiplex PCR reads in MiXCR, one entry per CDR3 protein. The sample yields approximately 400,000 distinct CDR3 sequences, around 15% seen once. In its sample, this clonotype was seen many times. Its antigen is undetermined.

V and J are TRBV3-1 and TRBJ2-1, with 9 bases that match TRBD2. The clonotype originates from a woman in her thirties with Graves' ophthalmopathy. The specimen sequenced was blood. CDR3 nucleotide sequence: TGTGCCAGCAGCCAGGCGTTGGCTAGCGGGGTCTACAATGAGCAGTTCTTC. It translates to CASSQALASGVYNEQFF.